Listed below are T cell receptor beta chains from one sample, sequenced in a study of early T cells in non-severe SARS-CoV-2 infection. In TCRdb, the 5' RACE reads were re-called with MiXCR into one record per CDR3 protein. The sample has more than 90,000 distinct CDR3 sequences, about 12% seen once; the top ten hold over 2%. Sample: whole blood. The receptor source for this set is an adult who was a healthcare worker with PCR-confirmed SARS-CoV-2 infection or an uninfected control (not recorded which). Each CDR3 is given with its conserved first and last residue. The order of the fields is V gene, D gene, J gene, clone size, CDR3 protein, CDR3 DNA. D genes are given only for firm matches. Part of the rows lack a size; the others show once, few, many or a class for expanded clones.

v_call: TRBV3-1
d_call: TRBD1
j_call: TRBJ1-6
clone_size: many
cdr3_aa: CASSLRDRANSPLHF
cdr3_nt: TGTGCCAGCAGCCTCCGGGACAGGGCTAATTCACCCCTCCACTTT

v_call: TRBV7-2
d_call: TRBD2
j_call: TRBJ2-1
clone_size: many
cdr3_aa: CASSSLPTSGGTNEQFF
cdr3_nt: TGTGCCAGCAGCTCGCTCCCCACTAGCGGGGGGACCAATGAGCAGTTCTTC

v_call: TRBV6-5
d_call: -
j_call: TRBJ1-1
clone_size: many
cdr3_aa: CAVLRGSGSEAFF
cdr3_nt: TGTGCCGTCCTAAGGGGCTCGGGGTCTGAAGCTTTCTTT

v_call: TRBV5-1
d_call: TRBD1
j_call: TRBJ2-7
clone_size: -
cdr3_aa: CASSPGTGNYEQYF
cdr3_nt: TGCGCCAGCAGTCCCGGGACAGGGAACTACGAGCAGTACTTC

v_call: TRBV6-1
d_call: TRBD2
j_call: TRBJ2-5
clone_size: many
cdr3_aa: CASSGLAGTQETQYF
cdr3_nt: TGTGCCAGCAGCGGACTAGCGGGGACCCAAGAGACCCAGTACTTC

v_call: TRBV7-2
d_call: -
j_call: TRBJ2-3
clone_size: many
cdr3_aa: CASSLIGAEPNTQYF
cdr3_nt: TGTGCCAGCAGCTTAATCGGTGCAGAACCCAATACGCAGTATTTT

v_call: TRBV6-2/TRBV6-3
d_call: -
j_call: TRBJ1-2
clone_size: many
cdr3_aa: CATYLNRGYTF
cdr3_nt: TGTGCCACCTACCTGAATCGTGGCTACACCTTC

v_call: TRBV2
d_call: TRBD1
j_call: TRBJ1-6
clone_size: few
cdr3_aa: CASTWDRASSPLHF
cdr3_nt: TGTGCCAGCACGTGGGACAGGGCTTCCTCACCCCTCCACTTT

v_call: TRBV29-1
d_call: TRBD1
j_call: TRBJ2-2
clone_size: many
cdr3_aa: CSGSGGAEGGELFF
cdr3_nt: TGCAGTGGATCAGGGGGCGCAGAAGGCGGGGAGCTGTTTTTT

v_call: TRBV28
d_call: TRBD2
j_call: TRBJ2-7
clone_size: many
cdr3_aa: CASFSGLAGGLDEQYF
cdr3_nt: TGTGCCAGCTTTTCGGGACTAGCGGGGGGGCTTGATGAGCAGTACTTC

v_call: TRBV12-3/TRBV12-4
d_call: -
j_call: TRBJ1-5
clone_size: -
cdr3_aa: CASGSSNQPQHF
cdr3_nt: TGTGCCTCGGGCAGTAGCAATCAGCCCCAGCATTTT

v_call: TRBV20-1
d_call: -
j_call: TRBJ2-5
clone_size: -
cdr3_aa: CSARGLPEKQETQYF
cdr3_nt: TGCAGTGCTAGAGGCCTGCCTGAAAAGCAAGAGACCCAGTACTTC

v_call: TRBV4-2
d_call: -
j_call: TRBJ2-7
clone_size: many
cdr3_aa: CASSQDWPSDSYEQYF
cdr3_nt: TGTGCCAGCAGCCAAGACTGGCCTAGCGACTCCTACGAGCAGTACTTC

v_call: TRBV7-6
d_call: TRBD1
j_call: TRBJ2-6
clone_size: few
cdr3_aa: CASSLKVFPGQGEVGANVLTF
cdr3_nt: TGTGCCAGCAGCTTAAAAGTGTTTCCGGGACAGGGTGAGGTTGGGGCCAACGTCCTGACTTTC

v_call: TRBV2
d_call: TRBD2
j_call: TRBJ2-1
clone_size: -
cdr3_aa: CASSAWGGMGSNEQFF
cdr3_nt: TGTGCCAGCAGTGCTTGGGGAGGGATGGGCTCCAATGAGCAGTTCTTC

v_call: TRBV10-2
d_call: -
j_call: TRBJ2-7
clone_size: many
cdr3_aa: CASSEMGVKESYEQYF
cdr3_nt: TGCGCCAGCAGTGAAATGGGTGTAAAAGAGTCCTACGAGCAGTACTTC

v_call: TRBV5-1
d_call: TRBD1
j_call: TRBJ2-5
clone_size: -
cdr3_aa: CASSPGQGAWETQYF
cdr3_nt: TGCGCCAGCAGCCCGGGACAGGGGGCGTGGGAGACCCAGTACTTC

v_call: TRBV12-3/TRBV12-4
d_call: TRBD2
j_call: TRBJ2-7
clone_size: -
cdr3_aa: CASSLAGGLSYEQYF
cdr3_nt: TGTGCCAGCAGTTTGGCGGGGGGGCTATCCTACGAGCAGTACTTC

v_call: TRBV12-3/TRBV12-4
d_call: -
j_call: TRBJ1-1
clone_size: many
cdr3_aa: CASNLAGLGPNEAFF
cdr3_nt: TGTGCCAGCAACCTTGCGGGATTGGGGCCCAATGAAGCTTTCTTT

v_call: TRBV19
d_call: -
j_call: TRBJ2-7
clone_size: many
cdr3_aa: CASRAIGCEQYF
cdr3_nt: TGTGCCAGTAGAGCTATCGGGTGCGAGCAGTACTTC

v_call: TRBV12-3/TRBV12-4
d_call: -
j_call: TRBJ2-7
clone_size: few
cdr3_aa: CASSAGWGPGYF
cdr3_nt: TGTGCCAGCAGCGCAGGGTGGGGGCCCGGCTACTTC

v_call: TRBV9
d_call: TRBD1
j_call: TRBJ2-7
clone_size: -
cdr3_aa: CASSPSTGVYYEQYF
cdr3_nt: TGTGCCAGCAGCCCCTCCACAGGGGTCTACTACGAGCAGTACTTC

v_call: TRBV10-3
d_call: -
j_call: TRBJ2-2
clone_size: -
cdr3_aa: CAISEVVGELFF
cdr3_nt: TGTGCCATCTCCGAGGTTGTCGGGGAGCTGTTTTTT

v_call: TRBV28
d_call: TRBD1
j_call: TRBJ2-1
clone_size: -
cdr3_aa: CASSSRQGARGNEQFF
cdr3_nt: TGTGCCAGCAGTTCCCGACAGGGGGCGCGGGGGAATGAGCAGTTCTTC

v_call: TRBV18
d_call: -
j_call: TRBJ2-5
clone_size: -
cdr3_aa: CASSQDPSGKQETQYF
cdr3_nt: TGTGCCAGCTCACAGGACCCCTCCGGGAAACAAGAGACCCAGTACTTC

v_call: TRBV3-1
d_call: -
j_call: TRBJ2-3
clone_size: many
cdr3_aa: CASSQARNTQYF
cdr3_nt: TGTGCCAGCAGCCAAGCAAGGAATACGCAGTATTTT

v_call: TRBV9
d_call: TRBD2
j_call: TRBJ2-2
clone_size: -
cdr3_aa: CASSVEAFSGGRTGELFF
cdr3_nt: TGTGCCAGCAGCGTAGAGGCCTTTAGCGGGGGCCGCACCGGGGAGCTGTTTTTT

v_call: TRBV7-2
d_call: -
j_call: TRBJ1-1
clone_size: few
cdr3_aa: CASSLMGQGGFF
cdr3_nt: TGTGCCAGCAGCTTAATGGGTCAGGGTGGCTTCTTT

v_call: TRBV3-1
d_call: TRBD2
j_call: TRBJ2-5
clone_size: -
cdr3_aa: CASSHGLAGKETQYF
cdr3_nt: TGTGCCAGCAGCCACGGACTAGCGGGTAAAGAGACCCAGTACTTC